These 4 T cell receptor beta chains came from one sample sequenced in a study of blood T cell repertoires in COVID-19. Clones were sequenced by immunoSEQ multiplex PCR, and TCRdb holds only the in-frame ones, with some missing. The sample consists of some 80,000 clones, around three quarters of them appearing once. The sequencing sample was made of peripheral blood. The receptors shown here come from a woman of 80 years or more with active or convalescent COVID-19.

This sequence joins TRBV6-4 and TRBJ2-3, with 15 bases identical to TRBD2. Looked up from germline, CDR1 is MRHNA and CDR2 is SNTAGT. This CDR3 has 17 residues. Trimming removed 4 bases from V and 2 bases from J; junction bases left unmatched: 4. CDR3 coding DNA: TGTGCCAGCAGTGCCGGACTAGCGGGGGGGCACACAGATACGCAGTATTTT. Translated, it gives CASSAGLAGGHTDTQYF.

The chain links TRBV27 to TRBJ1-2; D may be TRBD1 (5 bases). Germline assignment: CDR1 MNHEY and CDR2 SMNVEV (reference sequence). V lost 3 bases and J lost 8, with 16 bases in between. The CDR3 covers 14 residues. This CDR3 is CASSFGGGRLGYTF. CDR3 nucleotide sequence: TGTGCCAGCAGTTTCGGGGGGGGTCGCTTAGGCTACACCTTC.

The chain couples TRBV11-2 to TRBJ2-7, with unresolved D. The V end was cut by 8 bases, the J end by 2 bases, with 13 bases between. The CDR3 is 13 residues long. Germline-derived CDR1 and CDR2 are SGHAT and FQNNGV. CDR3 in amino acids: CASRLTPTYEQYF. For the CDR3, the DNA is TGTGCCAGCCGCCTAACCCCTACCTACGAGCAGTACTTC. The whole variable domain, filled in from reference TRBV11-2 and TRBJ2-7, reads EAGVAQSPRYKIIEKRQSVAFWCNPISGHATLYWYQQILGQGPKLLIQFQNNGVVDDSQLPKDRFSAERLKGVDSTLKIQPAKLEDSAVYLCASRLTPTYEQYFGPGTRLTVT.

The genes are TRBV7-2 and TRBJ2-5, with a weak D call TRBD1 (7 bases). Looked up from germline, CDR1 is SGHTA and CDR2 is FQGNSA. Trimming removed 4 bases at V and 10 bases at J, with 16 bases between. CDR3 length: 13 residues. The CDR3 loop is CASSSDRSGDQYF. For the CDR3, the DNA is TGTGCCAGCAGCTCGGACAGGTCGGGGGACCAGTACTTC.